Each of the 20 T cell receptor beta chains below was sequenced from the same sample in a study of vaccination and CD4 T cells after COVID-19 (dated by TCRdb to 2021 to 2024). These receptors have no identified antigens. The treatment or condition label here, explained by the study, means: approximately 11-day PBMC culture with coronavirus spike peptide pools or control peptides (ViraFEST assay). CD4+ T cells from unexposed donors were collected before the COVID-19 pandemic (2011-2018). The library was prepared using PCR. The sequencer listed for this sample is Illumina iSeq 100. DNA from cultured CD4+ T cells underwent TCR sequencing with the Oncomine TCR Beta short-read assay at the Johns Hopkins FTIC core. The public reads were quality trimmed at Q25 with fastp and then assembled into clones with MiXCR by TCRdb, keeping productive beta chains. Each record represents a unique CDR3 protein, reported with the most common genes and DNA among its rows. The sample table contains almost 6,000 distinct CDR3 sequences; only one count was recorded for about 35% of them. Of the sample, 28% is held by the ten largest clones.

Sequencing was performed on CD4+ T cells from blood, cultured in vitro. All receptors derive from a human donor in good health.

V usage is TRBV5-8 and J usage is TRBJ1-2; weak D call: TRBD1 (6 bases). V lost 4 bases, J lost 6 bases, and 13 bases lay in between. Germline assignment: CDR1 SGHTS and CDR2 YDEGEE. The CDR3 extends over 13 amino acids. The CDR3 region has the DNA TGTGCCAGCAGCCCTGGGGGGGCGAATGGCTACACCTTC. Encoded protein: CASSPGGANGYTF. Based on the CDR3 plus reference TRBV5-8 and TRBJ1-2, the full variable domain is EAGVTQSPTHLIKTRGQQATLRCSPISGHTSVYWYQQALGLGLQFLLWYDEGEERNRGNFPPRFSGRQFPNYSSELNVNALELEDSALYLCASSPGGANGYTFGSGTRLTVV.

This clonotype was found a few times. This chain uses TRBV20-1 with TRBJ2-7; D is unresolved. The CDR3 extends over 15 amino acids. CDR1 is DFQATT and CDR2 is SNEGSKA in the germline V gene (reference sequence). Trimming pared 6 bases from V and 2 bases from J, leaving 20 bases between. The CDR3 reads CSASNPGGGPYEQYF. CDR3 nucleotide sequence: TGCAGTGCGTCAAACCCAGGCGGTGGTCCCTACGAGCAGTACTTC.

V and J are TRBV12-3 or TRBV12-4 and TRBJ1-2; D gene uncertain. Between the trimmed V and J ends, which lost 7 bases and 5 bases, there was a span of 17 bases. The CDR3 extends over 14 amino acids. The CDR3 sequence is CASTLPTALYGYTF. The CDR3 nucleotides are TGTGCCAGCACCCTTCCGACGGCGTTGTATGGCTACACCTTC.

The chain joins TRBV30 to TRBJ2-3; TRBD2 matches 12 bases. The CDR3 is made up of 13 amino acids. Trimming removed 3 bases from V and 6 bases from J; junction bases left unmatched: 1. Looked up from germline, CDR1 is GTSNPN and CDR2 is SVGIG (reference sequence). The CDR3 bases are TGTGCCTGGAGACTAGCGGGGGGTGATACGCAGTATTTT. It yields the protein CAWRLAGGDTQYF. Full variable domain (missing parts from reference TRBV30 and TRBJ2-3): SQTIHQWPATLVQPVGSPLSLECTVEGTSNPNLYWYRQAAGRGLQLLFYSVGIGQISSEVPQNLSASRPQDRQFILSSKKLLLSDSGFYLCAWRLAGGDTQYFGPGTRLTVL.

This clonotype was found a few times. The rearrangement uses TRBV7-2 and TRBJ1-1; TRBD1 agrees at 7 bases. From germline, CDR1 is SGHTA and CDR2 FQGNSA. The CDR3 is made up of 14 amino acids. J was trimmed by 5 bases and V by 5 bases; bases with no gene match: 8. CDR3 residues: CASSVPGQLTEAFF. CDR3 sequence (DNA): TGTGCCAGCAGCGTGCCGGGACAGTTGACTGAAGCTTTCTTT.

This chain uses TRBV4-1 with TRBJ1-3, with D hard to call. The CDR3 runs 14 residues. Germline CDR1 is MGHRA and CDR2 is YSYEKL. The ends were cut back, 4 bases at V and 0 bases at J, with 7 bases in the middle. DNA of the CDR3: TGCGCCAGCAGCCCAGACCACTCTGGAAACACCATATATTTT. Its protein is CASSPDHSGNTIYF.

This chain uses TRBV6-1 with TRBJ1-1; D unclear. The CDR3 totals 11 residues. With 6 bases removed from V and 8 bases from J, the gap between germline ends came to 10 bases. CDR1 is MNHNS and CDR2 is SASEGT in the germline V gene. The CDR3 spells CASRAILEAFF. The DNA for the CDR3 is TGTGCCAGCAGAGCCATCCTCGAAGCTTTCTTT.

This clonotype was detected only a few times. The chain links TRBV6-1 to TRBJ1-1, with D unclear. The germline CDR1 and CDR2 sequences are MNHNS and SASEGT. V was clipped by 1 base and J by 12 bases, with 9 bases between them. This CDR3 is 11 amino acids long. The CDR3 loop reads CASSEDRTPFF. The DNA for the CDR3 is TGTGCCAGCAGTGAAGACCGAACCCCTTTCTTT.

This chain uses TRBV7-4 with TRBJ1-6; possible D gene TRBD1, 5 bases. CDR3 size: 15 residues. Trimming left V 5 bases short and J 3 bases short, with 11 bases between. Germline CDR1 SGHVT, CDR2 SQSDAQ. The CDR3 bases are TGTGCCAGCAGCGTAGAGGGACTCTATAATTCACCCCTCCACTTT. Protein product: CASSVEGLYNSPLHF.

The chain combines TRBV20-1 with TRBJ1-2; 7 bases are a match to TRBD1. The V segment lost 5 bases and the J segment 9 bases; nucleotides outside the gene matches: 15. Germline loops: CDR1 DFQATT, CDR2 SNEGSKA (reference sequence). CDR3 length equals 14 residues. The chain's CDR3 is CSAHTRDRLESYTF. Written as DNA, the CDR3 is TGCAGTGCTCACACCCGGGACAGACTTGAAAGCTACACCTTC.

This clonotype has more than one count but fewer than ten. The V gene is TRBV11-1, the J gene TRBJ1-3; D ambiguous. The germline CDR1 and CDR2 sequences are SGHAT and FQDESV (reference sequence). This CDR3 comprises 15 residues. Trimming pared 5 bases from V and 0 bases from J, leaving 11 bases between. The CDR3 loop is CASSRGGSSGNTIYF. CDR3 DNA: TGTGCCAGCAGCCGGGGTGGCAGCTCTGGAAACACCATATATTTT.

The V and J genes are TRBV11-3 and TRBJ2-7; TRBD1 matches at 7 bases. Unmatched junction bases numbered 4, after V lost 5 bases and J lost 3 bases. The CDR3 loop spans 13 amino acids. The germline CDR1 and CDR2 sequences are SGHNT and YENEEA. For the CDR3, the DNA is TGTGCCAGCAGCCTCCGACAGGGCTACGAGCAGTACTTC. This sequence encodes CASSLRQGYEQYF.

The J gene is TRBJ1-3, the V gene TRBV28; 8 nucleotides align to TRBD1. Germline trimming cut 5 bases from V and 5 bases from J; bases unmatched to any gene: 5. The germline CDR1 and CDR2 sequences are MDHEN and SYDVKM. This CDR3 is built from 14 residues. The CDR3: CASSHRTGRNTIYF. CDR3 in DNA: TGTGCCAGCAGTCACCGGACAGGGAGAAACACCATATATTTT.

This clonotype has only one observation. The genes are TRBV10-1 and TRBJ2-3; 8 bases map to TRBD2. CDR1 and CDR2 from the germline V gene are WNHNN and SYGVQD (reference sequence). Germline trimming cut 5 bases from V and 3 bases from J; bases unmatched to any gene: 4. The CDR3 extends over 14 amino acids. The CDR3 is CASSKAGGTDTQYF. The DNA of the CDR3 is TGCGCCAGCAGTAAGGCGGGGGGAACAGATACGCAGTATTTT.

The genes are TRBV9 and TRBJ2-5, with D possibly TRBD2 on 6 matching bases. The V and J ends lost 2 bases and 5 bases respectively, with 10 bases between them. The CDR3 has 13 residues. CDR1 is SGDLS, CDR2 YYNGEE, per germline. The CDR3 DNA reads as TGTGCCAGCAGCGTCGGGAGCATTGAGACCCAGTACTTC. Translated, it gives CASSVGSIETQYF.

A few counts support this clonotype. This chain connects TRBV6-1 to TRBJ1-1; no firm D call. The V end was cut by 11 bases, the J end by 3 bases, with 16 bases between. The CDR3 length is 13 residues. Germline CDR1 and CDR2: MNHNS and SASEGT. Here the CDR3 reads CAGQKEAHTEAFF. The CDR3 DNA sequence: TGTGCCGGTCAGAAGGAGGCCCACACTGAAGCTTTCTTT.

J is TRBJ1-2 and V is TRBV9; the D is unclear. The germline CDR1 and CDR2 sequences are SGDLS and YYNGEE. Trimming pared 0 bases from V and 10 bases from J, leaving 10 bases between. This CDR3 is 12 amino acids long. CDR3 nucleotides: TGTGCCAGCAGCGTAGGAGGCACGGACTACACCTTC. Amino acids: CASSVGGTDYTF.

This clonotype was counted only a few times. The chain uses TRBV20-1 and TRBJ1-1; weak D call: TRBD1 (6 bases). Germline-derived CDR1 and CDR2 are DFQATT and SNEGSKA (reference sequence). This CDR3 has 14 residues. Trimming shortened V by 2 bases and J by 2 bases, and 12 bases separated the two germline ends. The CDR3 reads CSARPVGGNTEAFF. CDR3 nucleotide sequence: TGCAGTGCTAGACCGGTTGGGGGCAACACTGAAGCTTTCTTT.

This clonotype occurred a few times. CDR3 coding DNA: TGTGCCAGCAGTGAAGCGCTTACAGGGGCCTCACCCCTCCACTTT. As protein: CASSEALTGASPLHF. The gene calls are TRBV6-1 and TRBJ1-6; 7 bases agree with TRBD1. The CDR3 length is 15 residues. Trimming took 0 bases from V and 10 from J; bases not matched to a gene: 6. Germline assignment: CDR1 MNHNS and CDR2 SASEGT.

The J gene is TRBJ1-2, the V gene TRBV6-1; weak D call: TRBD1 (6 bases). This CDR3 region has 14 residues. The germline V gene encodes CDR1 MNHNS and CDR2 SASEGT. The V gene lost 5 bases and the J gene lost 5 bases, with 15 bases spanning the gap. CDR3 amino acids: CASSPDLGAYGYTF. The CDR3 coding sequence is TGTGCCAGCAGTCCCGATTTGGGGGCTTATGGCTACACCTTC.